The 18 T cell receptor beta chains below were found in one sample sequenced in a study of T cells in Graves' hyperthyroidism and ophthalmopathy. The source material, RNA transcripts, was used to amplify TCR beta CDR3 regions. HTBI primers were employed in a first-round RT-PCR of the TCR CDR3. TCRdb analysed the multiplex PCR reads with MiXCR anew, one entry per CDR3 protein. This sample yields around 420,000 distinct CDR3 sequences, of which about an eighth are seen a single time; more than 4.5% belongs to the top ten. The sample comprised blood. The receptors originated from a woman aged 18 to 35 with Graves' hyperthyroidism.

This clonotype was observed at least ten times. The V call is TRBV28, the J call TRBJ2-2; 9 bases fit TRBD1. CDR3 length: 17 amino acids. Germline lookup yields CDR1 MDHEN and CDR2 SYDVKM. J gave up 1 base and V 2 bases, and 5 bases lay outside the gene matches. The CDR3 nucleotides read TGTGCCAGCAGTTTAGGGACAGGGCTAGGGAACACCGGGGAGCTGTTTTTT. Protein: CASSLGTGLGNTGELFF.

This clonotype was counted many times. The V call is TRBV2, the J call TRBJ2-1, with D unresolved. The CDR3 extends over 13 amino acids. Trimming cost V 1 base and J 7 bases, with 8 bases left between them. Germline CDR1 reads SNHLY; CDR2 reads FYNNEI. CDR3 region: CASSEVGRNEQFF. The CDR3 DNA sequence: TGTGCCAGCAGTGAAGTTGGACGTAATGAGCAGTTCTTC.

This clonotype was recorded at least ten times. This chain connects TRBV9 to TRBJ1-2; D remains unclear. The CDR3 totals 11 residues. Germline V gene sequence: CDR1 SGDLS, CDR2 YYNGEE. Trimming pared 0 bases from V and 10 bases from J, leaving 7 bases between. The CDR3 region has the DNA TGTGCCAGCAGCGTAGCGTGGGACTACACCTTC. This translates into CASSVAWDYTF.

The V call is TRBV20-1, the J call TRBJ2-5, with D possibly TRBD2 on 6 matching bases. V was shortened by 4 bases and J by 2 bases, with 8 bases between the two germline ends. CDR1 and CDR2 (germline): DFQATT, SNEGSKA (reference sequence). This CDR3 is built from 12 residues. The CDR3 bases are TGCAGTGCTACGGGAGATCAAGAGACCCAGTACTTC. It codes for CSATGDQETQYF.

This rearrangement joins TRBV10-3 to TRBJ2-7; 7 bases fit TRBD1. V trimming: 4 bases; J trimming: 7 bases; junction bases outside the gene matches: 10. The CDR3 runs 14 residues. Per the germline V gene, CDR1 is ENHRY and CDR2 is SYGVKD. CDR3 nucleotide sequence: TGTGCCATCAGTGCGGAAAGGGGGCCGGGGGAGCAGTACTTC. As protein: CAISAERGPGEQYF.

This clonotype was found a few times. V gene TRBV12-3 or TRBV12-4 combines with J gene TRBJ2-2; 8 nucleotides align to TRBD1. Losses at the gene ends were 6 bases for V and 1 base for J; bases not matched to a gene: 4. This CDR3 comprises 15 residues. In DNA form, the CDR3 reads TGTGCCAGCAGAACCGGGACAGGGAACACCGGGGAGCTGTTTTTT. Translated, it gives CASRTGTGNTGELFF.

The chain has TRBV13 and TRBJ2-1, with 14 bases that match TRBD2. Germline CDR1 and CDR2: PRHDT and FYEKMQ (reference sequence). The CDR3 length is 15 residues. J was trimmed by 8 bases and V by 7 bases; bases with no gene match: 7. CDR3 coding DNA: TGTGCCAGCACGGGACTAGCGGGAGCTTCCCATGAGCAGTTCTTC. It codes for CASTGLAGASHEQFF.

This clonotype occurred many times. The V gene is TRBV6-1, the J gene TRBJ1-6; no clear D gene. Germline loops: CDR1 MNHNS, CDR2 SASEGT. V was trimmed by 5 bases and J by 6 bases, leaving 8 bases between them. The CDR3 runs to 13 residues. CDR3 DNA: TGTGCCAGCAGTCCCGGAGGTAATTCACCCCTCCACTTT. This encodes CASSPGGNSPLHF.

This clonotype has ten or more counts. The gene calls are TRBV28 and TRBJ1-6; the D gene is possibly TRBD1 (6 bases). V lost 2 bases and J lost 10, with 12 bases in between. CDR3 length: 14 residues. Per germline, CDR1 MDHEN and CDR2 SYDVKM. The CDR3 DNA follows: TGTGCCAGCAGTTTAGTAGGGGGAGGGTCACCCCTCCACTTT. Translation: CASSLVGGGSPLHF.

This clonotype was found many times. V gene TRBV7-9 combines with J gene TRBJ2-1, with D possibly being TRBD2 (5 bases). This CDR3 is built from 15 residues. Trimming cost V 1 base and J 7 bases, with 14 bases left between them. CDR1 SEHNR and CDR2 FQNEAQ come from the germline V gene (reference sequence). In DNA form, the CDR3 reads TGTGCCAGCAGCTTAGTTGTCGGGAATATGAATGAGCAGTTCTTC. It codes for CASSLVVGNMNEQFF.

This chain's CDR3 is CASSFRGAMNTEAFF. CDR3 coding DNA: TGTGCCAGCAGCTTCCGTGGTGCCATGAACACTGAAGCTTTCTTT. This sequence joins TRBV13 and TRBJ1-1, with D uncertain. Deletions cut 3 bases from V and 0 bases from J, with 11 bases between. The CDR3 covers 15 residues. From germline, CDR1 is PRHDT and CDR2 FYEKMQ (reference sequence).

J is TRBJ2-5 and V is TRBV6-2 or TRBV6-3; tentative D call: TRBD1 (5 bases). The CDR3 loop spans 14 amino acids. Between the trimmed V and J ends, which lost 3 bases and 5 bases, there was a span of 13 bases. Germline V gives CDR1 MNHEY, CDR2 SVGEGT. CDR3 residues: CASSYYSAGETQYF. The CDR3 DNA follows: TGTGCCAGCAGTTATTATTCAGCAGGGGAGACCCAGTACTTC.

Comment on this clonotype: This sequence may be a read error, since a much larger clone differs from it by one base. CDR3 DNA: TGCGCCAGCAGCTTTGTGGACGGCGTCGGCGAGCAGTTCTTC. Its protein product is CASSFVDGVGEQFF. The chain has TRBV5-1 and TRBJ2-1, with unresolved D. CDR3 length: 14 residues. Trimming left V 2 bases short and J 10 bases short, with 16 bases between. Germline V gives CDR1 SGHRS, CDR2 YFSETQ.

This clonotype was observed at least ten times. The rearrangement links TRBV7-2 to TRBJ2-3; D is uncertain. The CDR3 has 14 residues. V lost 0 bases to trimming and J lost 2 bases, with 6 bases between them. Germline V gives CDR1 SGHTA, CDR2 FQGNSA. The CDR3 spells CASSLASHTDTQYF. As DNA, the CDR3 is TGTGCCAGCAGCTTAGCCAGCCACACAGATACGCAGTATTTT.

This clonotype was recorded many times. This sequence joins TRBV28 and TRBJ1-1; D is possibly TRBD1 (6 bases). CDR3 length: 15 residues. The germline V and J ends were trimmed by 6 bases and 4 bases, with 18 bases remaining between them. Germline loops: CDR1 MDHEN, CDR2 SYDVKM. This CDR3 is CASSPTQGLVTEAFF. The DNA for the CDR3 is TGTGCCAGCAGCCCTACACAGGGCCTGGTCACTGAAGCTTTCTTT.

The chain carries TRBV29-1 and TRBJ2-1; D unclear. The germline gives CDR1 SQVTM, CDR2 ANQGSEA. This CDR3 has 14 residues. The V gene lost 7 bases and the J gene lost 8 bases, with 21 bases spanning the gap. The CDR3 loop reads CSGSPAHYGYEQFF. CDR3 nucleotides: TGCAGCGGGAGCCCGGCCCACTACGGTTATGAGCAGTTCTTC.

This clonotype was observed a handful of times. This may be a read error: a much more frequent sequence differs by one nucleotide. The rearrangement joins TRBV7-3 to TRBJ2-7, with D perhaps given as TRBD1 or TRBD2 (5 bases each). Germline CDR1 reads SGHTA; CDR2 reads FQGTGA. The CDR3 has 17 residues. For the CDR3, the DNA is TGTGCCAGCAGCTCCCCGGGACCGCGGCCCACACTTTACGAGCGGTACTTC. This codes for CASSSPGPRPTLYERYF.

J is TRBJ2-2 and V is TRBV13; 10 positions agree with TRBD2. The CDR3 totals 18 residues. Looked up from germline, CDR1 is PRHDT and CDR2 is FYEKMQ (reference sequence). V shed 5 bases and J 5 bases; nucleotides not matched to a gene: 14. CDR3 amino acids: CASSPRNGLAGATGELFF. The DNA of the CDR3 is TGTGCCAGCAGCCCCCGGAATGGTCTAGCGGGAGCGACCGGGGAGCTGTTTTTT.